Listed below are T cell receptor beta chains from one sample, sequenced in a study of shared clonotypes between healthy human individuals. The assay was immunoSEQ multiplex PCR, and TCRdb's table has in-frame clones only and misses some. The data show around 640,000 clones, about 96% seen once. Sequenced material: naive CD8+ T cells sorted from blood. All receptors derive from a woman under 40 in good health. The CDR3 runs from the conserved cysteine through the conserved F or W. D genes are given only for firm matches.

d_gene	v_gene	j_gene	CDR3aa	CDR3nt
TRBD2	TRBV14	TRBJ2-7	CASSQEGRLAANYEQYF	TGTGCCAGCAGCCAAGAGGGTCGGCTAGCGGCAAACTACGAGCAGTACTTC
-	TRBV7-9	TRBJ1-2	CASSLVRTRGYTF	TGTGCCAGCAGCTTAGTGAGGACGCGCGGCTACACCTTC
-	TRBV7-9	TRBJ1-5	CASSMTDYNQPQHF	TGTGCCAGCAGCATGACAGATTATAATCAGCCCCAGCATTTT
-	TRBV12-2	TRBJ2-7	CASRLGIRTSGSLNEQYF	TGTGCAAGTCGCTTAGGTATAAGGACTAGCGGGAGTTTGAACGAGCAGTACTTC
-	TRBV5-6	TRBJ2-7	CASSLVGGGAYEQYF	TGTGCCAGCAGCTTGGTTGGAGGGGGCGCCTACGAGCAGTACTTC
-	TRBV10-1	TRBJ1-5	CASSDPGDKDYSNQPQHF	TGCGCCAGCAGTGATCCCGGCGACAAAGACTATAGCAATCAGCCCCAGCATTTT
TRBD1	TRBV28	TRBJ1-2	CASSLGTTGAWWGYTF	TGTGCCAGCAGTTTAGGAACTACAGGGGCCTGGTGGGGCTACACCTTC
TRBD2	TRBV15	TRBJ2-1	CATSRATSGRRNEQFF	TGTGCCACCAGCAGGGCGACTAGCGGGAGAAGAAATGAGCAGTTCTTC
-	TRBV6-1	TRBJ2-2	CASSGEVTNTGELFF	TGTGCCAGCAGTGGGGAAGTAACGAACACCGGGGAGCTGTTTTTT
TRBD2	TRBV29-1	TRBJ2-1	CSVEDLTGGVNEQFF	TGCAGCGTTGAAGATCTAACGGGGGGGGTCAATGAGCAGTTCTTC
TRBD1	TRBV2	TRBJ2-2	CARGDRRNTGELFF	TGTGCCAGGGGGGACAGACGGAACACCGGGGAGCTGTTTTTT
-	TRBV4-1	TRBJ2-7	CASSQVGGNYEQYF	TGCGCCAGCAGCCAGGTAGGGGGTAACTACGAGCAGTACTTC